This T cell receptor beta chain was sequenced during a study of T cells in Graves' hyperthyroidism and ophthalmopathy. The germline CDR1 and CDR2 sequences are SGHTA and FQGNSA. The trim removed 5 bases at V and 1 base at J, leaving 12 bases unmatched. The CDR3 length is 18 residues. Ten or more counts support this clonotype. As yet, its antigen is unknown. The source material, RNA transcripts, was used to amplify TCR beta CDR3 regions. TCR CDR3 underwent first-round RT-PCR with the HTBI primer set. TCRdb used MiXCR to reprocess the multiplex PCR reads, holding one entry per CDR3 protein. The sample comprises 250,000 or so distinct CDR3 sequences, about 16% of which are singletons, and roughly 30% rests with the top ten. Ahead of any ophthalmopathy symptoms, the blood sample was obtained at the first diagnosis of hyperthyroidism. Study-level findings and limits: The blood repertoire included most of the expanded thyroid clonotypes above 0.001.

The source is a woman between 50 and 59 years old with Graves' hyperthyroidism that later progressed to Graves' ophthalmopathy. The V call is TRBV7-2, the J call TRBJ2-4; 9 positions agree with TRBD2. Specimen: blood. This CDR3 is CASSRHGLAGMAKNIQYF. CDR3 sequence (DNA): TGTGCCAGCAGCCGCCACGGGCTAGCGGGAATGGCCAAAAACATTCAGTACTTC.